This T cell receptor (beta chain) appears in the sequencing data of a study of monozygotic twins with inflammatory bowel disease (dated by TCRdb to the late 2010s). Context from the whole study: In total, around 28 monozygotic twin pairs made up the full study: 19 Danish pairs, all IBD-discordant, plus nine German pairs, of which four were IBD-concordant and five were IBD-discordant. Disease-associated traits were sought mainly through comparisons between IBD patients and their genetically identical healthy co-twins within discordant pairs. Each individual had, on average, about 151 000 unique TCRalpha sequences and 181 000 unique TCRbeta sequences available for analysis. Study-level results and caveats: IBD patients had lower TCRbeta repertoire diversity, measured by the inverse Simpson index, than their healthy co-twins. The analysis was unable to tell apart different T cell subtypes. No difference in repertoire similarity was observed between concordant and discordant twins, possibly owing to limited statistical power. No single strong signal or clonotype linked to IBD turned up in the results, so the idea that one exists was not supported. Because patients were on differing immunosuppressive treatments, the repertoires may have picked up extra background noise and inter-individual variability. Compared with healthy twins, IBD patients had fewer clonotypes in common with other individuals, a difference most pronounced in patients showing signs of disease activity.

Taken from cysteine to phenylalanine, the CDR3 has 15 residues. The DNA is unrecorded. According to the germline V gene (reference sequence), CDR1 reads LGHDT and CDR2 reads YNNKEL. From each donor, a 2.5 ml peripheral blood sample was collected into PAXgene tubes and kept at -80 degrees C. Total RNA was isolated from whole blood with the PAXgene blood miRNA kit on an automated QIAcube, without T cell sorting. Deep TCRalpha and TCRbeta repertoire profiling with unique molecular barcoding was performed on peripheral blood of monozygotic twin pairs concordant or discordant for inflammatory bowel disease. Smoking habits were recorded for all twin pairs, and each individual was classified as a current, former or never smoker. Library preparation used 5' RACE. For each TCR library, 3,500 to 4,000 ng of total RNA was used. For each sample, cDNA synthesis was carried out in eight separate reactions using SMARTScribe reverse transcriptase. During cDNA synthesis, template switching was used to introduce unique molecular identifiers that contained a 6-nucleotide sample barcode. TCRalpha and TCRbeta cDNA was amplified in two nested PCRs of about 16 and 10 cycles, and bead purification was carried out after each PCR. Before amplification, the cDNA was treated with uracil DNA-glycosylase and purified using the QIAquick PCR purification kit. The second PCR added Illumina TruSeq-compatible adapters along with sample-specific barcodes. Library quality and concentration were assessed using TapeStation and Qubit, and approximately 5 ng of each library was pooled. Sequencing of pooled libraries was carried out on an Illumina HiSeq2500 single-index Rapid Run using 2 x 100 bp reads and custom sequencing primers. The paper's processing steps were these. MiGEC version 1.2.6 was used for UMI-based consensus assembly to correct PCR and sequencing errors. MiXCR version 2.1.1 was used to carry out V(D)J alignment, clonotype assembly and CDR3 extraction. To normalise gene usage, clonotype sharing and MAIT/NKT TCR abundance, the top 1000, 10 000 and 20 000 clonotypes in each sample were analysed. After downsampling to 27 000 UMIs, diversity was calculated as the inverse Simpson index using the vegan R package. Paired Mann-Whitney U tests on discordant twin pairs were used, with Benjamini-Hochberg multiple-testing correction. Following reprocessing of the reads by TCRdb, the data hold one row per CDR3 protein sequence and no DNA is available. The V and J calls, along with clone size, are taken from TCRdb and not from the paper's own processing. The table for this sample lists fewer than 200,000 distinct CDR3 sequences. 2.8% of the sample is held by the ten biggest clonotypes.

A note on this clonotype: Its antigen has not been determined.

The V and J segments used are TRBV3-1 and TRBJ2-7; TCRdb gives TRBD1 as the D gene, but with no DNA this cannot be confirmed. The clonotype originates from a human donor with ulcerative colitis or Crohn's disease, or a healthy co-twin of an affected twin (not recorded which). Source material: blood. The CDR3 in this case is CASSQGSGQGREQYF.